The 8 T cell receptor beta chains below all came from one sample that was sequenced in a study of monozygotic twins with inflammatory bowel disease. TCRdb processed the 5' RACE reads again and assigns one entry to each CDR3 protein, with no DNA. Here the sample table reports around 140,000 distinct CDR3 sequences. The sequenced material came from blood. These receptors came from a human donor with ulcerative colitis or Crohn's disease, or a healthy co-twin of an affected twin (not recorded which).

The rearrangement joins TRBV7-9 to TRBJ2-7; lacking DNA, the TRBD1 call made by TCRdb goes unchecked. Per the germline V gene, CDR1 is SEHNR and CDR2 is FQNEAQ (reference sequence). The CDR3 is made up of 12 amino acids. The CDR3 protein is CASSPTGYEQYF.

The rearrangement links TRBV28 to TRBJ2-4; there is no DNA to check the TCRdb D call of TRBD1. The CDR3 contains 16 residues. CDR1 and CDR2 from the germline V gene are MDHEN and SYDVKM. This CDR3 reads CASSPLGPWGKNIQYF.

The chain employs TRBV12-3 or TRBV12-4 and TRBJ1-1; TCRdb calls TRBD1, which cannot be checked without DNA. The CDR3 sequence is 13 residues long. The CDR3 region is CASSLTGVTEAFF.

The rearrangement joins TRBV20-1 to TRBJ2-3; with no DNA, the TCRdb D assignment of TRBD1 cannot be verified. The CDR3 totals 16 residues. The germline V gene encodes CDR1 DFQATT and CDR2 SNEGSKA (reference sequence). The CDR3 region is CSARDLAGVVPDTQYF.

The chain links TRBV7-6 to TRBJ2-7; with no DNA, the TCRdb D assignment of TRBD1 cannot be verified. The CDR3 consists of 15 residues. Germline V gene lookup returns CDR1 SGHVS and CDR2 FNYEAQ. CDR3: CASSLWTGETYEQYF.

The chain is built from TRBV20-1 and TRBJ2-7; the D gene TCRdb calls, TRBD1, cannot be checked with no DNA. Germline V lookup: CDR1 DFQATT, CDR2 SNEGSKA (reference sequence). This CDR3 region has 12 residues. CDR3 residues: CSASRDAEEQYF.

CDR3 loop: CASSLVGQRSYEQYF. The rearrangement joins TRBV7-2 to TRBJ2-7; TCRdb indicates TRBD2, and absent DNA this call remains unverified. CDR1 and CDR2 (germline): SGHTA, FQGNSA. The CDR3 runs to 15 residues. Looking up the rest from reference TRBV7-2 and TRBJ2-7 gives the full variable domain: GAGVSQSPSNKVTEKGKDVELRCDPISGHTALYWYRQSLGQGLEFLIYFQGNSAPDKSGLPSDRFSAERTGGSVSTLTIQRTQQEDSAVYLCASSLVGQRSYEQYFGPGTRLTVT.

The V call is TRBV20-1, the J call TRBJ2-3; TCRdb outputs TRBD2, but without DNA this stays unchecked. CDR1 and CDR2 from the germline V gene are DFQATT and SNEGSKA (reference sequence). CDR3 length equals 18 residues. The CDR3 loop is CSAESSGAGGSGTDTQYF.